The 12 T cell receptor beta chains below were found in one sample sequenced in a study of shared clonotypes between healthy human individuals. Clones were sequenced by immunoSEQ multiplex PCR, and TCRdb holds only the in-frame ones, with some missing. The sample lists over 1.4 million clones, over 95% occurring once. The sequenced material came from naive CD4+ T cells sorted from blood. The sample's subset: CD45RA+ positively selected. These receptors were collected from a man younger than 40 in good health.

A remark on this clone: The junction does not match germline at one end; this may be a read error. The rearrangement joins TRBV7-7 to TRBJ2-5, with 7 bases fitting TRBD1. The CDR3 has 14 residues. The germline V gene has CDR1 SSHAT and CDR2 FNYEAQ (reference sequence). DNA of the CDR3: TGTGCTAGCAGCCCAATCGACAGGGTCGGGACCCAGTACTTC. The encoded protein is CASSPIDRVGTQYF.

The rearrangement joins TRBV5-4 to TRBJ2-7, with D perhaps matching TRBD1 or TRBD2 (6 bases each). The germline V gene encodes CDR1 SGHNT and CDR2 YYREEE (reference sequence). V lost 2 bases, J lost 6 bases, and 12 bases lay in between. This CDR3 spans 13 amino acids. The CDR3, as DNA: TGTGCCAGCAGCTTATTGGAGGGGGGCGAGCAGTACTTC. This encodes CASSLLEGGEQYF.

The chain employs TRBV7-6 and TRBJ2-3; no reliable D call. The CDR3 has 11 residues. Between the trimmed V and J ends, which lost 9 bases and 4 bases, there was a span of 8 bases. Germline V CDR1 and CDR2: SGHVS, FNYEAQ. CDR3 amino acids: CASRGADTQYF. The CDR3 coding sequence is TGTGCCAGTAGAGGCGCAGATACGCAGTATTTT.

The rearrangement joins TRBV19 to TRBJ2-1; no definite D call. Trimming left V 7 bases short and J 1 base short, with 20 bases between. Germline CDR1 reads LNHDA; CDR2 reads SQIVND (reference sequence). The CDR3 consists of 17 residues. The CDR3 reads CASTLSTSRISYNEQFF. The CDR3 DNA sequence: TGTGCCAGTACTCTTTCCACGTCGCGGATTTCCTACAATGAGCAGTTCTTC.

The genes are TRBV5-1 and TRBJ1-1, with D possibly TRBD1 on 6 matching bases. CDR3 length: 18 amino acids. Germline V CDR1 and CDR2: SGHRS, YFSETQ. V was clipped by 0 bases and J by 10 bases, with 28 bases between them. CDR3 in amino acids: CASSLDPVSPDWGAGAFF. The DNA of the CDR3 is TGCGCCAGCAGCTTGGACCCCGTTTCACCCGATTGGGGGGCCGGAGCTTTCTTT.

This clone is a singleton in its sample. The chain uses TRBV27 and TRBJ2-7; TRBD2 aligns across 7 bases. The length of the CDR3 is 14 residues. Trimming cost V 6 bases and J 7 bases; bases outside gene matches: 12. Germline CDR1 and CDR2: MNHEY and SMNVEV (reference sequence). The CDR3 DNA sequence: TGTGCCAGCAGACTGACTAGCCCTTCGGGGGAGCAGTACTTC. Its translation: CASRLTSPSGEQYF.

The DNA for the CDR3 is TGTGCCAGTAGTACAGTAGCGGGAGGGCCTAAGAATGAGCAGTTCTTC. It codes for CASSTVAGGPKNEQFF. The chain uses TRBV19 and TRBJ2-1; 11 bases map to TRBD2. V gave up 4 bases and J gave up 7 bases; unmatched junction bases: 9. This CDR3 is built from 16 residues. Germline V gives CDR1 LNHDA, CDR2 SQIVND (reference sequence).

On this clone itself: Other DNA sequences within the sample encode an identical CDR3. The chain carries TRBV5-1 and TRBJ2-7; 8 nucleotides align to TRBD1. Looked up from germline, CDR1 is SGHRS and CDR2 is YFSETQ. With V trimmed by 4 bases and J by 3 bases, 3 bases remained unmatched. This CDR3 spans 13 amino acids. The CDR3 loop reads CASSVTGDYEQYF. The CDR3 bases are TGCGCCAGCAGCGTGACAGGGGACTACGAGCAGTACTTC.

The chain links TRBV9 to TRBJ1-1; D is ambiguous. Germline CDR1 SGDLS, CDR2 YYNGEE. The CDR3 loop spans 16 amino acids. Between the trimmed V and J ends, which lost 0 bases and 2 bases, there was a span of 14 bases. The CDR3 spells CASSVGMRALNTEAFF. CDR3 bases: TGTGCCAGCAGCGTAGGGATGAGGGCTTTAAACACTGAAGCTTTCTTT.

This rearrangement joins TRBV19 to TRBJ2-1; 15 positions match TRBD2. CDR1 is LNHDA, CDR2 SQIVND, per germline (reference sequence). V lost 6 bases, J lost 10 bases, and 4 bases stayed unmatched. This CDR3 is 14 amino acids long. The CDR3 sequence: CASRGLAGGWEQFF. CDR3 bases: TGTGCCAGTAGGGGACTAGCGGGAGGATGGGAGCAGTTCTTC.

This clone came up once. The genes are TRBV2 and TRBJ1-3; no reliable D call. Trimming took off 2 bases at V and 0 bases at J, with 5 bases between the two ends. CDR3 length equals 14 residues. The germline gives CDR1 SNHLY, CDR2 FYNNEI. The CDR3 nucleotides read TGTGCCAGCAGTGAACAGTCCTCTGGAAACACCATATATTTT. Protein product: CASSEQSSGNTIYF.

The chain employs TRBV7-8 and TRBJ2-3; a weak D match, TRBD2 (6 bases). Germline V lookup: CDR1 SGHVS, CDR2 FQNEAQ. The CDR3 loop spans 16 amino acids. The V end was cut by 4 bases, the J end by 0 bases, with 14 bases between. The CDR3 bases are TGTGCCAGCAGCTCCGCGGGAATCTCTAGCACAGATACGCAGTATTTT. As protein: CASSSAGISSTDTQYF.